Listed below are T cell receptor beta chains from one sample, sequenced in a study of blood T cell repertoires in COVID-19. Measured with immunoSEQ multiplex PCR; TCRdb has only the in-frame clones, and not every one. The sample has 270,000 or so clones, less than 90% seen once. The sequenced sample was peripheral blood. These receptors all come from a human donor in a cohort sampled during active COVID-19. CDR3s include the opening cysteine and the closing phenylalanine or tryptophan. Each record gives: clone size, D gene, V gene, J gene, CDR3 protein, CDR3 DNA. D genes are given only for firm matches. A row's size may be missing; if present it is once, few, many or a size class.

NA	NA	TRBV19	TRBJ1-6	CASREGSYNSPLHF	TGTGCCAGTAGAGAGGGCTCCTATAATTCACCCCTCCACTTT
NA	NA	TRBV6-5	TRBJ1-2	CASSGEGRGNYGYTF	TGTGCCAGCAGCGGCGAGGGAAGGGGGAACTATGGCTACACCTTC
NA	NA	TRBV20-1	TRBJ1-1	CSATDPDTEAFF	TGCAGTGCTACTGACCCAGACACTGAAGCTTTCTTT
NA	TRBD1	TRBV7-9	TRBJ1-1	CASSLRQGASAEAFF	TGTGCCAGCAGCTTAAGACAGGGGGCGAGCGCTGAAGCTTTCTTT
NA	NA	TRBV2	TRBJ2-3	CASTYPAFGDTQYF	TGTGCCAGCACCTACCCCGCTTTTGGAGATACGCAGTATTTT
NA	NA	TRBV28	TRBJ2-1	CGSLGSYNEQFF	TGCGGGAGCCTGGGCTCCTACAATGAGCAGTTCTTC
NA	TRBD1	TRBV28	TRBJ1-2	CASSFGDRYNYGYTF	TGTGCCAGCAGTTTTGGGGACAGATACAACTATGGCTACACCTTC
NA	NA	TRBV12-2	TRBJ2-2	CASRLALAGDLNTGELFF	TGTGCAAGTCGCTTAGCACTAGCGGGAGACTTGAACACCGGGGAGCTGTTTTTT
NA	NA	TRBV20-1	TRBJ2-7	CSARDSYEQYF	TGCAGTGCTAGAGATAGCTACGAGCAGTACTTC
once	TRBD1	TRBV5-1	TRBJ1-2	CASSSDRGTGGYTF	TGCGCCAGCAGCTCGGACAGGGGGACAGGTGGCTACACCTTC
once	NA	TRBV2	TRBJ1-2	CASSAGRGYTF	TGTGCCAGCAGTGCAGGGCGCGGCTACACCTTC
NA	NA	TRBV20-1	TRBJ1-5	CSASGGGNQPQHF	TGCAGTGCTAGTGGCGGGGGCAATCAGCCCCAGCATTTT
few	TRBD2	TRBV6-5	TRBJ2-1	CASSYVSGRALNEQFF	TGTGCCAGCAGTTACGTTAGCGGGAGGGCCCTCAATGAGCAGTTCTTC
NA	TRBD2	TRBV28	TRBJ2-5	CAIERDGGGTQYF	TGTGCCATAGAGCGGGACGGAGGTGGGACCCAGTACTTC
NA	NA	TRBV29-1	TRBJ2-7	CSVSHRLSSYEQYF	TGCAGCGTTTCACACAGATTAAGCTCCTACGAGCAGTACTTC
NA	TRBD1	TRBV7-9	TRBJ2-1	CASRFTGQFHNEQFF	TGTGCCAGCAGATTTACGGGACAGTTCCACAATGAGCAGTTCTTC
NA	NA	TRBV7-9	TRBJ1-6	CASSLGQGANSPLHF	TGTGCCAGCAGCTTGGGCCAGGGCGCCAATTCACCCCTCCACTTT
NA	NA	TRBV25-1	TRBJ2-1	CASTFGTAVHEQFF	TGTGCCAGCACTTTCGGAACAGCAGTCCATGAGCAGTTCTTC
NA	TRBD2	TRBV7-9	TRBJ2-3	CASSSGLAGDGRTDTQYF	TGTGCCAGCAGCTCAGGACTAGCGGGAGACGGGCGCACAGATACGCAGTATTTT
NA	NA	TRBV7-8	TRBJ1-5	CASSLELWGDQPQHF	TGTGCCAGCAGCTTAGAGCTGTGGGGGGATCAGCCCCAGCATTTT
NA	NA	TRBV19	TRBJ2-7	CASSLVGARPYEQYF	TGTGCCAGTAGCCTCGTAGGGGCCCGACCCTACGAGCAGTACTTC
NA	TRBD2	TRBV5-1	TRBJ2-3	CASSLKPSGRAGTDTQYF	TGCGCCAGCAGCTTGAAACCTAGCGGGAGGGCCGGCACAGATACGCAGTATTTT